The next 21 T cell receptor beta chains were all read from a single sample in a study of shared clonotypes between healthy human individuals. TCRdb's copy holds only in-frame clones and misses some; the assay was immunoSEQ multiplex PCR. The sample contains millions of clones, about 95% of which appear only once. Naive CD8 cells lacked CD45RO and underwent positive selection for CCR7, leaving out terminally differentiated effector memory CD45RA+ cells. The sample was naive CD8+ T cells sorted from blood. The receptors were sampled from a man aged 18 to 29 in good health.

The genes are TRBV6-5 and TRBJ2-1, with 10 bases identical to TRBD2. The V and J ends lost 7 bases and 6 bases, in that order; junction bases with no gene match: 9. Germline lookup yields CDR1 MNHEY and CDR2 SVGAGI. The length of the CDR3 is 15 residues. This CDR3 reads CASTASGGAGNEQFF. DNA for the CDR3: TGTGCCAGCACAGCCAGCGGGGGGGCTGGCAATGAGCAGTTCTTC.

As regards this clone: A read error is likely, as this CDR3 ends without the conserved phenylalanine or tryptophan. No DNA is shown, since the ends of the CDR3 on it are uncertain; the CDR3 is the one TCRdb lists. This rearrangement joins TRBV9 to TRBJ1-2. The CDR3 comprises 12 residues, both ends counted. Germline-derived CDR1 and CDR2 are SGDLS and YYNGEE. The CDR3 region is CASSDQPPSTQR.

The rearrangement joins TRBV5-4 to TRBJ2-3; the D is unclear. The CDR3 is made up of 11 amino acids. Germline CDR1 reads SGHNT; CDR2 reads YYREEE (reference sequence). Trimming pared 4 bases from V and 2 bases from J, leaving 2 bases between. This CDR3 reads CASSTTDTQYF. The DNA of the CDR3 is TGTGCCAGCAGCACCACAGATACGCAGTATTTT. Variable domain in full (rest from reference TRBV5-4 and TRBJ2-3): ETGVTQSPTHLIKTRGQQVTLRCSSQSGHNTVSWYQQALGQGPQFIFQYYREEENGRGNFPPRFSGLQFPNYSSELNVNALELDDSALYLCASSTTDTQYFGPGTRLTVL.

On this clone: Other DNA sequences within the sample encode an identical CDR3. This chain joins TRBV6-1 and TRBJ2-1; no reliable D call. Germline values: CDR1 MNHNS, CDR2 SASEGT. The CDR3 spans 11 residues. The V end lost 3 bases, the J end lost 10 bases, and 7 bases lay between the germline ends. Here the CDR3 DNA reads TGTGCCAGCAGTGATTTGGGGGAGCAGTTCTTC. Protein: CASSDLGEQFF.

This sequence joins TRBV10-2 and TRBJ2-2, with D possibly matching TRBD2 (5 bases). V was clipped by 4 bases and J by 1 base, with 10 bases between them. The CDR3 consists of 15 residues. Germline V gene data show CDR1 as WSHSY and CDR2 as SAAADI. CDR3 amino acids: CASSAVAGNTGELFF. The CDR3 coding sequence is TGCGCCAGCAGTGCGGTGGCGGGGAACACCGGGGAGCTGTTTTTT.

This chain uses TRBV19 with TRBJ2-5, with D possibly being TRBD1 or TRBD2 (5 bases each). The V end was cut by 5 bases, the J end by 1 base, with 17 bases between. The germline V gene encodes CDR1 LNHDA and CDR2 SQIVND (reference sequence). The CDR3 contains 16 residues. As DNA, the CDR3 is TGTGCCAGTAGTTCCCCGGGACGGAGGCTCCAAGAGACCCAGTACTTC. Protein product: CASSSPGRRLQETQYF.

The V call is TRBV9, the J call TRBJ1-2; 7 bases map to TRBD1. CDR1 is SGDLS and CDR2 is YYNGEE in the germline V gene. Trimming took 3 bases from V and 8 from J; bases not matched to a gene: 4. The CDR3 is 12 amino acids. Written as DNA, the CDR3 is TGTGCCAGCAGCGAAACAGGGGTCGGCTACACCTTC. Encoded protein: CASSETGVGYTF.

The chain recombines TRBV27 with TRBJ2-3; D perhaps matches TRBD1 (5 bases). The CDR3 consists of 14 residues. Between the trimmed V and J ends, which lost 2 bases and 0 bases, there was a span of 6 bases. Germline values: CDR1 MNHEY, CDR2 SMNVEV (reference sequence). In DNA, the CDR3 is TGTGCCAGCAGTTTACCAGGGAGCACAGATACGCAGTATTTT. Encoded protein: CASSLPGSTDTQYF.

The chain carries TRBV19 and TRBJ2-7; D possibly corresponds to TRBD2 (5 bases). The CDR3 runs to 14 residues. V shed 7 bases and J shed 2 bases, with 15 bases lying between them. Germline CDR1 reads LNHDA; CDR2 reads SQIVND (reference sequence). For the CDR3, the DNA is TGTGCCAGTAATGGCGGGCCGGGGACCTACGAGCAGTACTTC. Protein sequence: CASNGGPGTYEQYF.

This clone was observed a handful of times. The chain links TRBV7-9 to TRBJ1-1; D gene uncertain. Looked up from germline, CDR1 is SEHNR and CDR2 is FQNEAQ (reference sequence). The CDR3 loop spans 12 amino acids. V was clipped by 5 bases and J by 6 bases, with 10 bases between them. CDR3 coding DNA: TGTGCCAGCAGCGCTCTGGAGGCTGAAGCTTTCTTT. It is translated as CASSALEAEAFF.

This clone showed up just once. The sample contains more than one DNA sequence encoding this CDR3. The rearrangement links TRBV11-2 to TRBJ2-7; 7 bases match TRBD2. CDR1 SGHAT and CDR2 FQNNGV come from the germline V gene. V dropped 3 bases and J dropped 4; count of bases not matched to a gene: 3. This CDR3 contains 13 residues. CDR3 amino acids: CASSLGGSYEQYF. CDR3 coding DNA: TGTGCCAGCAGCTTGGGAGGGTCTTACGAGCAGTACTTC.

This clone was observed a single time. This chain joins TRBV7-2 and TRBJ2-3; D possibly matches TRBD1 or TRBD2 (5 bases each). With 1 base removed from V and 5 bases from J, the gap between germline ends came to 22 bases. The CDR3 is 18 amino acids. Germline values: CDR1 SGHTA, CDR2 FQGNSA. CDR3 nucleotides: TGTGCCAGCAGCTTAGACATATGGGACGCAAGGTGGGAAGATACGCAGTATTTT. This sequence encodes CASSLDIWDARWEDTQYF. The full variable domain, with the rest looked up from reference TRBV7-2 and TRBJ2-3, is GAGVSQSPSNKVTEKGKDVELRCDPISGHTALYWYRQSLGQGLEFLIYFQGNSAPDKSGLPSDRFSAERTGGSVSTLTIQRTQQEDSAVYLCASSLDIWDARWEDTQYFGPGTRLTVL.

To note about this clone: In the same sample, other DNA sequences code for this CDR3. This rearrangement joins TRBV30 to TRBJ2-1, with D possibly being TRBD1 (6 bases). Germline V gene sequence: CDR1 GTSNPN, CDR2 SVGIG (reference sequence). The CDR3 spans 11 residues. The V end lost 0 bases, the J end lost 10 bases, and 7 bases lay between the germline ends. CDR3 region: CAWSVGTEQFF. The CDR3 DNA is TGTGCCTGGAGTGTGGGGACAGAGCAGTTCTTC.

In nucleotides, the CDR3 is TGTGCCAGCAGTTTAAATGCAGGGACCTACGAGCAGTACTTC. Protein sequence: CASSLNAGTYEQYF. The rearrangement links TRBV27 to TRBJ2-7; weak D call: TRBD1 (5 bases). Trimming stripped 2 bases from V and 2 bases from J, with 10 bases between. CDR1 is MNHEY and CDR2 is SMNVEV in the germline V gene (reference sequence). The CDR3 has 14 amino acids.

A remark on this clone: At one of its ends the junction is not consistent with the germline gene, which may arise from a read error. This chain uses TRBV7-2 with TRBJ2-7; D gene ambiguous. The CDR3 runs 14 residues. Germline loops: CDR1 SGHTA, CDR2 FQGNSA. CDR3 sequence: CASSLERRSSEQYF. The CDR3, as DNA: TGTGCCAGCAGCTTAGAACGGCGTTCCTCCGAGCAGTACTTC.

This chain's CDR3 is CASSLSSGGRVLFF. CDR3 coding DNA: TGCGCCAGCAGCCTCTCTAGCGGGGGGAGGGTGCTGTTTTTT. The chain couples TRBV4-1 to TRBJ2-2, with 11 positions matching TRBD2. The length of the CDR3 is 14 residues. The V gene's germline CDR1 is MGHRA and CDR2 YSYEKL. V lost 4 bases, J lost 13 bases, and 8 bases stayed unmatched.

V is TRBV19 and J is TRBJ2-7; TRBD1 aligns across 10 bases. J lost 5 bases, V lost 5 bases, and 9 bases had no gene match. The CDR3 length is 15 residues. Per germline, CDR1 LNHDA and CDR2 SQIVND (reference sequence). The CDR3 region has the DNA TGTGCCAGTAGTCTCACCGGGACAGGGGCCCACGAGCAGTACTTC. It is translated as CASSLTGTGAHEQYF.

This clone was seen a few times. Different DNA sequences within this sample yield the same CDR3. The chain carries TRBV27 and TRBJ2-2; D unclear. The V gene lost 2 bases and the J gene lost 4 bases, with 2 bases spanning the gap. The CDR3 sequence is 12 residues long. Germline loops: CDR1 MNHEY, CDR2 SMNVEV (reference sequence). DNA for the CDR3: TGTGCCAGCAGTTTAACCACCGGGGAGCTGTTTTTT. Translated: CASSLTTGELFF.

This chain joins TRBV6-4 and TRBJ2-7; 14 bases align to TRBD2. The germline gives CDR1 MRHNA, CDR2 SNTAGT. The CDR3 consists of 17 residues. The ends lost 3 bases at V and 1 base at J; junction bases unmatched: 5. This CDR3 is CASSESGTSGGSYEQYF. DNA of the CDR3: TGTGCCAGCAGTGAGTCCGGGACTAGCGGGGGATCCTACGAGCAGTACTTC.

The chain recombines TRBV7-9 with TRBJ2-7; the D is unclear. Germline V gives CDR1 SEHNR, CDR2 FQNEAQ (reference sequence). The V and J ends lost 5 bases and 0 bases respectively, with 14 bases between them. The CDR3 loop spans 15 amino acids. The CDR3 reads CASSIKGQSSYEQYF. Written as DNA, the CDR3 is TGTGCCAGCAGCATAAAGGGCCAAAGCTCCTACGAGCAGTACTTC.

This chain joins TRBV28 and TRBJ1-2; no clear D gene. Germline assignment: CDR1 MDHEN and CDR2 SYDVKM. The CDR3 covers 14 residues. The V end lost 2 bases, the J end lost 6 bases, and 13 bases lay between the germline ends. CDR3 amino acids: CASSLGPHVDGYTF. The CDR3 nucleotides are TGTGCCAGCAGTTTAGGCCCCCATGTTGATGGCTACACCTTC.